The 12 T cell receptor beta chains below all came from one sample that was sequenced in a study of monozygotic twins with inflammatory bowel disease. TCRdb re-called the 5' RACE reads, yielding one record per CDR3 amino acid sequence without DNA. Its listing shows more than 300,000 distinct CDR3 sequences. The sequencing sample was made of blood. These receptors were obtained from a human donor with ulcerative colitis or Crohn's disease, or a healthy co-twin of an affected twin (not recorded which).

The chain employs TRBV5-1 and TRBJ2-3; TCRdb's D call of TRBD2 is untestable without DNA. In germline, CDR1 is SGHRS, CDR2 YFSETQ. This CDR3 contains 18 residues. This CDR3 reads CASSLGYTSLAGVDTQYF.

V usage is TRBV27 and J usage is TRBJ1-5; the TRBD1 assignment by TCRdb is unverifiable without DNA. CDR1 and CDR2 (germline): MNHEY, SMNVEV (reference sequence). The CDR3 consists of 13 residues. CDR3 amino acids: CASRNRVAQPQHF.

This sequence joins TRBV6-2 or TRBV6-3 and TRBJ2-7. Germline V lookup: CDR1 MNHEY, CDR2 SVGEGT. The CDR3 totals 14 residues. The CDR3 sequence: CASSYDLVSYEQYF.

This chain uses TRBV5-1 with TRBJ1-2. The CDR3 has 13 amino acids. Per germline, CDR1 SGHRS and CDR2 YFSETQ. CDR3: CASSLRRKYGYTF.

V gene TRBV15 combines with J gene TRBJ1-6; TCRdb indicates TRBD1, and absent DNA this call remains unverified. Germline CDR1 and CDR2: LNHNV and YYDKDF (reference sequence). The CDR3 is made up of 15 amino acids. The CDR3 sequence is CATSETTGLQSPLHF.

The V call is TRBV13, the J call TRBJ2-3; the TRBD1 assignment by TCRdb is unverifiable without DNA. The germline V gene encodes CDR1 PRHDT and CDR2 FYEKMQ (reference sequence). There are 14 residues in the CDR3. The CDR3: CASLDRGGTDTQYF. The variable domain in full, completed from reference TRBV13 and TRBJ2-3, reads AAGVIQSPRHLIKEKRETATLKCYPIPRHDTVYWYQQGPGQDPQFLISFYEKMQSDKGSIPDRFSAQQFSDYHSELNMSSLELGDSALYFCASLDRGGTDTQYFGPGTRLTVL.

The chain employs TRBV7-8 and TRBJ1-5; TCRdb names TRBD1, which stays unverified in the absence of DNA. This CDR3 is built from 17 residues. Germline CDR1 reads SGHVS; CDR2 reads FQNEAQ. The CDR3 spells CASSQETGVRGNQPQHF.

This chain uses TRBV5-1 with TRBJ1-2; TCRdb's D gene call, TRBD1, goes unchecked for lack of DNA. Germline CDR1 reads SGHRS; CDR2 reads YFSETQ. CDR3 length equals 15 residues. CDR3 residues: CASSLVRGGGYGYTF.

This sequence joins TRBV11-1 and TRBJ1-1; the D gene TCRdb calls, TRBD1, cannot be checked with no DNA. The CDR3 has 19 residues. CDR1 and CDR2 from the germline V gene are SGHAT and FQDESV (reference sequence). CDR3 region: CASSLVGAGAIGSNTEAFF.

The V gene is TRBV3-1, the J gene TRBJ1-2; absent DNA, TCRdb's TRBD1 call cannot be checked. The CDR3 runs to 15 residues. CDR1 LGHDT and CDR2 YNNKEL come from the germline V gene (reference sequence). The CDR3 loop is CASSRYGAQENGYTF.

The chain employs TRBV11-2 and TRBJ2-1; TCRdb indicates TRBD2, and absent DNA this call remains unverified. The length of the CDR3 is 16 residues. Germline V CDR1 and CDR2: SGHAT, FQNNGV. The chain's CDR3 is CASSLLEGMGNNEQFF.

V is TRBV18 and J is TRBJ2-2; TCRdb picks TRBD2, but there is no DNA to check that call. Per the germline V gene, CDR1 is KGHSH and CDR2 is LQKENI. The CDR3 has 16 residues. This CDR3 is CASSPRLAENTGELFF. Full variable domain (outside the CDR3, taken from reference TRBV18 and TRBJ2-2): NAGVMQNPRHLVRRRGQEARLRCSPMKGHSHVYWYRQLPEEGLKFMVYLQKENIIDESGMPKERFSAEFPKEGPSILRIQQVVRGDSAAYFCASSPRLAENTGELFFGEGSRLTVL.